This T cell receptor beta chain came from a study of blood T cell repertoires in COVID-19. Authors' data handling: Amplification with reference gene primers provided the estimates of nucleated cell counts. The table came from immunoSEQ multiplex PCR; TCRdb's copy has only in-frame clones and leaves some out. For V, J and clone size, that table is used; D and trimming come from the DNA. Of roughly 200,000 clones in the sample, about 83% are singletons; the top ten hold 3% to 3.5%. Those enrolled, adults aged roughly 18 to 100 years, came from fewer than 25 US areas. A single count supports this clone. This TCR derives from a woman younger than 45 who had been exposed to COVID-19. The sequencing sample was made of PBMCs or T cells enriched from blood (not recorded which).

CDR3: CASSETGFQAFF. CDR3 nucleotides: TGTGCCAGCAGTGAGACAGGCTTTCAAGCTTTCTTT. The chain joins TRBV6-1 to TRBJ1-1, with D possibly matching TRBD1 (6 bases). V lost 3 bases and J lost 9, with 11 bases in between. Germline V CDR1 and CDR2: MNHNS, SASEGT. CDR3 size: 12 residues.